These 19 T cell receptor beta chains were sequenced from one sample in a study of T cell repertoires in cytomegalovirus infection. TCRdb reprocessed the reads via MiXCR and lists one record per CDR3 protein. This sample has 250,000 or so distinct CDR3 sequences, with about a sixth found just once. Sequenced input: CD8+ T cells from PBMCs. The source is a human donor in good health (CMV status not recorded). Some clones in this sample may be carry-over from other donors' samples.

The rearrangement joins TRBV7-2 to TRBJ2-7; D is tentatively TRBD1 or TRBD2 (6 bases each). This CDR3 region has 13 residues. V lost 3 bases to trimming and J lost 9 bases, with 15 bases between them. Germline V lookup: CDR1 SGHTA, CDR2 FQGNSA. CDR3 protein: CASSLPPGARQYF. CDR3 in DNA: TGTGCCAGCAGCTTGCCCCCGGGGGCTAGGCAGTACTTC.

CDR3 sequence reads: CASSSRTGVYEQYF. The CDR3 nucleotides read TGTGCCAGCAGCTCAAGGACAGGAGTGTACGAGCAGTACTTC. The V gene is TRBV7-6, the J gene TRBJ2-7; 7 bases align to TRBD1. Germline V gene sequence: CDR1 SGHVS, CDR2 FNYEAQ. CDR3 length: 14 residues. With 4 bases clipped from V and 4 bases from J, the junction kept 7 bases outside the gene matches.

This chain links TRBV2 with TRBJ1-2; D might be TRBD1 (6 bases). From germline, CDR1 is SNHLY and CDR2 FYNNEI. V lost 1 base, J lost 0 bases, and 9 bases lay in between. CDR3 length: 15 amino acids. This chain's CDR3 is CASSEGGTPNYGYTF. As DNA, the CDR3 is TGTGCCAGCAGTGAAGGGGGGACACCTAACTATGGCTACACCTTC. The variable domain in full, with the rest retrieved from reference TRBV2 and TRBJ1-2, is EPEVTQTPSHQVTQMGQEVILRCVPISNHLYFYWYRQILGQKVEFLVSFYNNEISEKSEIFDDQFSVERPDGSNFTLKIRSTKLEDSAMYFCASSEGGTPNYGYTFGSGTRLTVV.

The chain links TRBV7-9 to TRBJ1-1; D unresolved. V was clipped by 8 bases and J by 0 bases, with 7 bases between them. This CDR3 is built from 12 residues. Per the germline V gene, CDR1 is SEHNR and CDR2 is FQNEAQ (reference sequence). The CDR3, as DNA: TGTGCCAGCGCGGTAATGAACACTGAAGCTTTCTTT. It is translated as CASAVMNTEAFF.

The V gene is TRBV28, the J gene TRBJ1-2; D is unclear. The CDR3 is made up of 14 amino acids. The V and J ends lost 1 base and 4 bases respectively, with 10 bases between them. Germline V gives CDR1 MDHEN, CDR2 SYDVKM. This CDR3 is CASSLFSEIYGYTF. The CDR3, as DNA: TGTGCCAGCAGTTTATTTTCGGAGATCTATGGCTACACCTTC.

This clonotype has just a few counts. V and J are TRBV7-9 and TRBJ1-4; tentative D call: TRBD1 (6 bases). Looked up from germline, CDR1 is SEHNR and CDR2 is FQNEAQ (reference sequence). Between the trimmed V and J ends, which lost 4 bases and 4 bases, there was a span of 10 bases. CDR3 size: 14 residues. The CDR3 nucleotides are TGTGCCAGCAGCTACACAGGGATTAATGAAAAACTGTTTTTT. Its translation: CASSYTGINEKLFF.

The sample holds a few counts of this clonotype. The rearrangement joins TRBV20-1 to TRBJ1-2, with 7 bases that match TRBD1. Germline V gene sequence: CDR1 DFQATT, CDR2 SNEGSKA (reference sequence). There are 13 residues in the CDR3. Losses at the gene ends were 1 base for V and 4 bases for J; bases not matched to a gene: 3. The CDR3 loop is CSARVWDSYGYTF. For the CDR3, the DNA is TGCAGTGCTAGAGTATGGGACAGCTATGGCTACACCTTC.

CDR3 sequence reads: CASGIRGDEQFF. As DNA, the CDR3 is TGTGCCAGCGGGATCAGGGGGGATGAGCAGTTCTTC. The chain recombines TRBV12-3 or TRBV12-4 with TRBJ2-1; TRBD1 is a possible D gene (7 bases). There are 12 residues in the CDR3. Deletions cut 8 bases from V and 8 bases from J, with 13 bases between.

The gene calls are TRBV28 and TRBJ2-3, with 8 bases matching TRBD1. V was clipped by 5 bases and J by 3 bases; unmatched bases: 10. CDR3 size: 16 residues. Germline CDR1 and CDR2: MDHEN and SYDVKM. The CDR3: CASSPVGQGGTDTQYF. CDR3 nucleotide sequence: TGTGCCAGCAGTCCCGTAGGACAGGGTGGTACAGATACGCAGTATTTT.

This chain links TRBV6-6 with TRBJ2-7, with 9 bases identical to TRBD2. The CDR3 has 18 residues. Trimming took 3 bases from V and 3 from J; bases not matched to a gene: 15. The germline CDR1 and CDR2 sequences are MNHNY and SVGAGI (reference sequence). The CDR3 DNA follows: TGTGCCAGCAGTTATACGGGCGGGGGGGCCGGTTTCAGCTACGAGCAGTACTTC. Translated: CASSYTGGGAGFSYEQYF.

This clonotype was observed many times. The V gene is TRBV7-2, the J gene TRBJ2-1; TRBD2 matches at 11 bases. V shed 6 bases and J 4 bases; nucleotides not matched to a gene: 14. Per the germline V gene, CDR1 is SGHTA and CDR2 is FQGNSA. The CDR3 covers 18 residues. CDR3 bases: TGTGCCAGCAGTCGTCCCGTCCTAGCGGGGGGAAATTACAATGAGCAGTTCTTC. Translation gives CASSRPVLAGGNYNEQFF.

This clonotype was found many times. V gene TRBV7-2 combines with J gene TRBJ2-5; 10 nucleotides line up with TRBD2. The CDR3 has 16 residues. The V and J ends lost 4 bases and 0 bases, in that order; junction bases with no gene match: 5. Germline V gene data show CDR1 as SGHTA and CDR2 as FQGNSA. The chain's CDR3 is CASSSLAGVYQETQYF. The CDR3 DNA reads TGTGCCAGCAGCTCTCTAGCGGGGGTATACCAAGAGACCCAGTACTTC.

This clonotype was observed a handful of times. The chain combines TRBV2 with TRBJ1-5; D is uncertain. There are 13 residues in the CDR3. CDR1 SNHLY and CDR2 FYNNEI come from the germline V gene. Trimming took 6 bases from V and 5 from J, leaving 11 bases between them. The DNA of the CDR3 is TGTGCCAGCAGAAGATTGTGGGATCAGCCCCAGCATTTT. It encodes CASRRLWDQPQHF.

This clonotype was detected many times. The chain joins TRBV10-3 to TRBJ1-1; D gene uncertain. V gave up 4 bases and J gave up 4 bases, with 19 bases separating them. Germline V gives CDR1 ENHRY, CDR2 SYGVKD. The CDR3 loop spans 16 amino acids. CDR3 nucleotide sequence: TGTGCCATCAGTGGGGGTTACGACGCCCCTGGCACTGAAGCTTTCTTT. This translates into CAISGGYDAPGTEAFF.

This clonotype was observed a handful of times. The V gene is TRBV6-2 or TRBV6-3, the J gene TRBJ1-1, with 11 bases that match TRBD1. Trimming at V came to 3 bases and at J to 4 bases, leaving 4 bases not matched to a gene. Germline CDR1 reads MNHEY; CDR2 reads SVGEGT. The CDR3 sequence is 15 residues long. DNA for the CDR3: TGTGCCAGCAGTTATTCCGGGACAGGGGGCACTGAAGCTTTCTTT. Translated, it gives CASSYSGTGGTEAFF.

The CDR3 reads CSAHNPRGGLSNYGYTF. DNA for the CDR3: TGCAGTGCCCATAACCCCCGGGGAGGATTGTCGAACTATGGCTACACCTTC. The V and J genes are TRBV20-1 and TRBJ1-2; D call uncertain. Deletions cut 6 bases from V and 2 bases from J, with 25 bases between. Germline CDR1 is DFQATT and CDR2 is SNEGSKA (reference sequence). There are 17 residues in the CDR3.

This sequence joins TRBV7-9 and TRBJ1-1, with TRBD1 matching over 7 bases. After removal of 5 bases from V and 3 bases from J, the junction contained 12 bases not matched to a gene. The CDR3 spans 16 residues. The germline gives CDR1 SEHNR, CDR2 FQNEAQ (reference sequence). DNA of the CDR3: TGTGCCAGCAGCCCGCGGGACAGCTGGGGGTACACTGAAGCTTTCTTT. It codes for CASSPRDSWGYTEAFF. The variable domain in full, with the rest retrieved from reference TRBV7-9 and TRBJ1-1, is DTGVSQNPRHKITKRGQNVTFRCDPISEHNRLYWYRQTLGQGPEFLTYFQNEAQLEKSRLLSDRFSAERPKGSFSTLEIQRTEQGDSAMYLCASSPRDSWGYTEAFFGQGTRLTVV.

This chain uses TRBV7-9 with TRBJ2-3, with 12 bases fitting TRBD2. Germline V CDR1 and CDR2: SEHNR, FQNEAQ (reference sequence). CDR3 length equals 16 residues. Trimming at V came to 2 bases and at J to 3 bases, leaving 3 bases not matched to a gene. CDR3 sequence (DNA): TGTGCCAGCAGCTTAAGGACTAGCGGGGCAACAGATACGCAGTATTTT. Protein sequence: CASSLRTSGATDTQYF.

V and J are TRBV7-9 and TRBJ1-1; 11 bases map to TRBD1. V dropped 5 bases and J dropped 3; count of bases not matched to a gene: 8. The CDR3 is made up of 16 amino acids. In germline, CDR1 is SEHNR, CDR2 FQNEAQ (reference sequence). The CDR3 DNA reads TGTGCCAGCAGCCCACCGGACAGGGGGCGCGACACTGAAGCTTTCTTT. This sequence encodes CASSPPDRGRDTEAFF.